Listed below are T cell receptor beta chains from one sample, sequenced in a study of OX40 agonist ivuxolimab in advanced cancers. Clones were read by immunoSEQ multiplex PCR, and TCRdb kept only the in-frame ones, dropping some. This table has about 89,000 clones, roughly 84% appearing once. The source material was CD4+ or CD8+ T cells sorted from blood, sampled in a trial of the OX40 agonist ivuxolimab. The origin of the receptors is an adult with an advanced solid tumor such as melanoma, head and neck, liver or kidney cancer. CDR3s include the opening cysteine and the closing phenylalanine or tryptophan. Each record gives: D gene, V gene, J gene, CDR3 protein. The D gene is left open where the match is weak.

-	TRBV28	TRBJ2-7	CASSPALGGHSYEQYF
-	TRBV11-2	TRBJ1-1	CASSLKRQAFF
-	TRBV6-4	TRBJ2-2	CASSDIGAGGELFF
-	TRBV6-1	TRBJ2-7	CASSEASTRVGGEQYF
-	TRBV6-1	TRBJ2-2	CASTRDSPGELFF
-	TRBV27	TRBJ1-6	CASGRGTSSYNSPLHF
-	TRBV7-9	TRBJ1-1	CASSLRPAGAVQGTEAFF
-	TRBV29-1	TRBJ1-1	CSVPDPYTEAFF
TRBD2	TRBV27	TRBJ2-7	CASRGLAGAYEQYF
TRBD1	TRBV6-5	TRBJ1-1	CASTNGGQRSEAFF
-	TRBV5-1	TRBJ1-4	CASSPRLGGSNEKLFF
TRBD2	TRBV14	TRBJ2-2	CASSHWASGNTGELFF
-	TRBV7-8	TRBJ2-2	CASSFRRADTGELFF
-	TRBV7-2	TRBJ2-7	CASSLDQWSGEQYF
-	TRBV7-6	TRBJ1-1	CASSLVAGMNTEAFF
TRBD1	TRBV9	TRBJ2-7	CASSLYGQGGYEQYF